The 32 T cell receptor beta chains reported below all come from one sample, sequenced in a study of shared clonotypes between healthy human individuals. Generated by immunoSEQ multiplex PCR, the TCRdb table keeps only in-frame clones and is missing some. The data hold around 2,000,000 clones, with under 95% observed a single time. Naive CD8 cells were CD45RO-negative, positively selected for CCR7, excluding terminally differentiated effector memory CD45RA+ cells. Sequencing was done on a sample of naive CD8+ T cells from PBMCs. The receptors were gathered from a man younger than 35 in good health. Some clones in this sample may be carry-over from other donors' samples.

The chain links TRBV7-9 to TRBJ2-7, with 7 bases lining up with TRBD1. The CDR3 extends over 16 amino acids. The V gene end was trimmed by 2 bases and the J gene end by 0 bases; junction bases not matched to a gene: 7. Germline assignment: CDR1 SEHNR and CDR2 FQNEAQ (reference sequence). The CDR3 sequence: CASSLNRGHSSYEQYF. The CDR3 DNA reads TGTGCCAGCAGCTTAAACAGGGGTCACAGCTCCTACGAGCAGTACTTC.

This clone has a handful of counts. This specimen includes other DNA sequences encoding the same CDR3. This sequence joins TRBV6-5 and TRBJ1-1, with D unresolved. The CDR3 runs 11 residues. CDR1 and CDR2 (germline): MNHEY, SVGAGI. The V and J ends lost 4 bases and 5 bases respectively, with 5 bases between them. CDR3 sequence: CASSFGTEAFF. CDR3 sequence (DNA): TGTGCCAGCAGTTTCGGTACTGAAGCTTTCTTT.

A note on this clone: The same CDR3 is also encoded by other DNA sequences in this sample. The J gene is TRBJ1-2, the V gene TRBV5-4; D gene unclear. This CDR3 spans 11 amino acids. Germline V CDR1 and CDR2: SGHNT, YYREEE (reference sequence). V lost 0 bases, J lost 7 bases, and 4 bases lay in between. The CDR3 region has the DNA TGTGCCAGCAGCTTGGGTGTTGGCTACACCTTC. Translating it yields CASSLGVGYTF.

The chain recombines TRBV29-1 with TRBJ2-7; the match to TRBD1 covers 7 bases. Unmatched junction bases numbered 8, after V lost 0 bases and J lost 3 bases. The CDR3 runs 15 residues. Germline V gene data show CDR1 as SQVTM and CDR2 as ANQGSEA. The chain's CDR3 is CSVEDRQGGDYEQYF. CDR3 coding DNA: TGCAGCGTTGAAGATCGACAGGGCGGCGACTACGAGCAGTACTTC.

In DNA, the CDR3 is TGTGCCATCAGTTCCGGGACAGGGCCCTATGAGCAGTTCTTC. Protein sequence: CAISSGTGPYEQFF. V is TRBV10-3 and J is TRBJ2-1; 9 bases match TRBD1. Germline V gene data show CDR1 as ENHRY and CDR2 as SYGVKD. Trimming at V came to 5 bases and at J to 8 bases, leaving 7 bases not matched to a gene. This CDR3 comprises 14 residues.

This chain uses TRBV5-1 with TRBJ2-1, with 9 positions matching TRBD2. This CDR3 is built from 18 residues. V lost 4 bases and J lost 9; bases outside the gene matches: 20. CDR1 is SGHRS and CDR2 is YFSETQ in the germline V gene. The CDR3 nucleotides read TGCGCCAGCAGCCTGCTGGGTAGCGGGAGATTTCCCATCGGTGAGCAGTTCTTC. Translating it yields CASSLLGSGRFPIGEQFF.

The chain is built from TRBV14 and TRBJ2-1; 13 nucleotides match TRBD2. Germline trimming cut 11 bases from V and 2 bases from J; bases unmatched to any gene: 6. The V gene's germline CDR1 is SGHDN and CDR2 FVKESK. The CDR3 consists of 15 residues. This CDR3 reads CASRTSGSTYNEQFF. The DNA for the CDR3 is TGTGCCTCCCGGACTAGCGGGAGCACCTACAATGAGCAGTTCTTC.

This chain uses TRBV5-6 with TRBJ2-7; the D gene is possibly TRBD2 (5 bases). The ends were cut back, 7 bases at V and 2 bases at J, with 22 bases in the middle. This CDR3 is 16 amino acids long. The germline V gene has CDR1 SGHDT and CDR2 YYEEEE. CDR3: CASLGSEDLTPYEQYF. In DNA, the CDR3 is TGTGCCAGCTTGGGCTCGGAGGACTTAACACCCTACGAGCAGTACTTC.

This clone was counted a single time. CDR3 nucleotides: TGTGCCAGCTCACCCCCGACGGGTGTGAACACTGAAGCTTTCTTT. Protein sequence: CASSPPTGVNTEAFF. The rearrangement joins TRBV18 to TRBJ1-1; D is uncertain. The V and J ends lost 3 bases and 0 bases respectively, with 11 bases between them. CDR3 size: 15 residues. Germline V gene sequence: CDR1 KGHSH, CDR2 LQKENI.

This sequence joins TRBV9 and TRBJ2-3; D remains ambiguous. V was shortened by 4 bases and J by 6 bases, with 12 bases between the two germline ends. This CDR3 has 13 amino acids. Germline V lookup: CDR1 SGDLS, CDR2 YYNGEE. The DNA of the CDR3 is TGTGCCAGCAGCTCCATCATCCCCGATACGCAGTATTTT. Its protein is CASSSIIPDTQYF.

The rearrangement links TRBV7-8 to TRBJ2-5; D uncertain. V shed 5 bases and J shed 0 bases, with 16 bases lying between them. The germline V gene encodes CDR1 SGHVS and CDR2 FQNEAQ. The CDR3 has 16 amino acids. The CDR3 region is CASSQWPRGYQETQYF. In nucleotides, the CDR3 is TGTGCCAGCAGCCAATGGCCCCGTGGGTACCAAGAGACCCAGTACTTC.

The chain has TRBV28 and TRBJ2-7, with D maybe TRBD2 (5 bases). Germline-derived CDR1 and CDR2 are MDHEN and SYDVKM. CDR3 size: 15 residues. Trimming removed 1 base at V and 7 bases at J, with 17 bases between. The CDR3 DNA reads TGTGCCAGCAGTTTATATGGGTTACTAACGGGGGAGCAGTACTTC. Translation gives CASSLYGLLTGEQYF.

Comments on this clone: Other nucleotide sequences in the sample specify the same CDR3. This chain uses TRBV30 with TRBJ2-7; perhaps TRBD1 as D (6 bases). CDR1 is GTSNPN and CDR2 is SVGIG in the germline V gene (reference sequence). Trimming took off 0 bases at V and 4 bases at J, with 10 bases between the two ends. The CDR3 runs 13 residues. DNA of the CDR3: TGTGCCTGGAGTGTAGGGCAGGGGTACGAGCAGTACTTC. This translates into CAWSVGQGYEQYF.

The chain recombines TRBV28 with TRBJ1-4; a possible D gene is TRBD1 (6 bases). V lost 6 bases and J lost 4, with 18 bases in between. CDR3 length: 16 residues. CDR1 is MDHEN, CDR2 SYDVKM, per germline. CDR3 loop: CASSNEWTVSNEKLFF. The CDR3 DNA reads TGTGCCAGCAGCAATGAATGGACAGTCAGTAATGAAAAACTGTTTTTT.

This clone appeared once. J is TRBJ2-7 and V is TRBV28, with TRBD2 matching 12 bases. Germline V lookup: CDR1 MDHEN, CDR2 SYDVKM. The CDR3 consists of 17 residues. Germline trimming cut 2 bases from V and 3 bases from J; bases unmatched to any gene: 8. CDR3 bases: TGTGCCAGCAGTTTAAACCGACTAGCGGGAGCCCTCTACGAGCAGTACTTC. Its protein is CASSLNRLAGALYEQYF.

V usage is TRBV30 and J usage is TRBJ2-5, with 7 bases lining up with TRBD2. The last part of the DNA fits TRBJ2-7 better; the J call may be wrong. CDR1 GTSNPN and CDR2 SVGIG come from the germline V gene (reference sequence). The CDR3 length is 13 residues. For the CDR3, the DNA is TGTGCCTGGAGTCCCAGGACTAGGTACGAGCAGTACTTC. It translates to CAWSPRTRYEQYF.

The chain joins TRBV9 to TRBJ1-3; 7 bases are a match to TRBD1. The length of the CDR3 is 15 residues. CDR1 is SGDLS, CDR2 YYNGEE, per germline. The V and J ends lost 5 bases and 4 bases, in that order; junction bases with no gene match: 9. CDR3 loop: CASSETGITGNTIYF. The CDR3 region has the DNA TGTGCCAGCAGTGAGACAGGGATTACCGGAAACACCATATATTTT.

The chain has TRBV5-6 and TRBJ2-7; 10 bases are shared with TRBD1. Trimming removed 3 bases from V and 4 bases from J; junction bases left unmatched: 7. The CDR3 consists of 15 residues. The germline V gene encodes CDR1 SGHDT and CDR2 YYEEEE. The CDR3 DNA follows: TGTGCCAGCAGCTCTTTGTGGGACAGGGGTTACGAGCAGTACTTC. Encoded protein: CASSSLWDRGYEQYF. Looking up the rest from reference TRBV5-6 and TRBJ2-7 gives the full variable domain: DAGVTQSPTHLIKTRGQQVTLRCSPKSGHDTVSWYQQALGQGPQFIFQYYEEEERQRGNFPDRFSGHQFPNYSSELNVNALLLGDSALYLCASSSLWDRGYEQYFGPGTRLTVT.

The chain carries TRBV18 and TRBJ2-7; 8 bases match TRBD2. Per the germline V gene, CDR1 is KGHSH and CDR2 is LQKENI. The CDR3 extends over 15 amino acids. Losses at the gene ends were 3 bases for V and 4 bases for J; bases not matched to a gene: 8. The CDR3 DNA reads TGTGCCAGCTCACCCCGATTAGCGGGACCTTACGAGCAGTACTTC. This codes for CASSPRLAGPYEQYF.

The chain links TRBV29-1 to TRBJ1-2, with unresolved D. This CDR3 is 14 amino acids long. Looked up from germline, CDR1 is SQVTM and CDR2 is ANQGSEA. Trimming stripped 2 bases from V and 0 bases from J, with 10 bases between. CDR3 region: CSVEPNGANYGYTF. DNA of the CDR3: TGCAGCGTTGAACCCAACGGCGCTAACTATGGCTACACCTTC.

The V and J genes are TRBV11-2 and TRBJ2-1, with TRBD2 as a possible D gene (6 bases). Germline values: CDR1 SGHAT, CDR2 FQNNGV. V was cut by 7 bases and J by 4 bases, with 14 bases left in between. The CDR3 spans 14 residues. The CDR3 here is CASTQGGGYNEQFF. The CDR3 bases are TGTGCCAGCACCCAAGGAGGAGGGTACAATGAGCAGTTCTTC.

V usage is TRBV28 and J usage is TRBJ1-1; D gene unclear. The CDR3 is made up of 18 amino acids. CDR1 is MDHEN and CDR2 is SYDVKM in the germline V gene. V lost 5 bases and J 6 bases, leaving 28 bases between the germline ends. Here the CDR3 reads CASSPPAREIGKGPEAFF. CDR3 sequence (DNA): TGTGCCAGCAGTCCTCCCGCTAGAGAGATAGGAAAGGGCCCTGAAGCTTTCTTT.

This chain joins TRBV11-2 and TRBJ1-6; TRBD1 is a possible D gene (5 bases). Trimming cost V 2 bases and J 6 bases, with 11 bases left between them. Per germline, CDR1 SGHAT and CDR2 FQNNGV. The CDR3 sequence is 15 residues long. CDR3 amino acids: CASSLWAGFNSPLHF. CDR3 coding DNA: TGTGCCAGCAGCTTATGGGCAGGGTTTAATTCACCCCTCCACTTT.

This chain connects TRBV9 to TRBJ1-1; D gene unclear. From germline, CDR1 is SGDLS and CDR2 YYNGEE. This CDR3 is built from 16 residues. The V end lost 10 bases, the J end lost 0 bases, and 22 bases lay between the germline ends. CDR3 amino acids: CACQGRTEGVNTEAFF. The CDR3 bases are TGTGCCTGCCAAGGTCGCACCGAGGGTGTGAACACTGAAGCTTTCTTT.

The rearrangement joins TRBV7-8 to TRBJ2-7; D gene unclear. V dropped 5 bases and J dropped 0 bases, with 14 bases sitting between them. Germline assignment: CDR1 SGHVS and CDR2 FQNEAQ. This CDR3 spans 15 amino acids. The CDR3 spells CASSPRVGSSYEQYF. CDR3 nucleotides: TGTGCCAGCAGCCCCCGTGTGGGTAGCTCCTACGAGCAGTACTTC.

V and J are TRBV19 and TRBJ2-5; D unresolved. CDR3 length: 16 residues. CDR1 and CDR2 from the germline V gene are LNHDA and SQIVND (reference sequence). Trimming took 1 base from V and 7 from J, leaving 19 bases between them. CDR3 sequence: CASSIGRTTTRSTQYF. The CDR3 nucleotides are TGTGCCAGTAGTATAGGCCGCACTACCACAAGATCGACCCAGTACTTC. The full variable domain, rest sourced from reference TRBV19 and TRBJ2-5, is DGGITQSPKYLFRKEGQNVTLSCEQNLNHDAMYWYRQDPGQGLRLIYYSQIVNDFQKGDIAEGYSVSREKKESFPLTVTSAQKNPTAFYLCASSIGRTTTRSTQYFGPGTRLLVL.

This clone was recorded once. V gene TRBV7-3 combines with J gene TRBJ1-1, with a tentative D call TRBD1 (5 bases). The CDR3 spans 15 residues. V was trimmed by 5 bases and J by 5 bases, leaving 18 bases between them. The germline CDR1 and CDR2 sequences are SGHTA and FQGTGA. The CDR3 nucleotides read TGTGCCAGCAGCATCACCCGGGGCGCCGGGACTGAAGCTTTCTTT. This codes for CASSITRGAGTEAFF.

The genes are TRBV10-3 and TRBJ1-1; D not resolved. The CDR3 is 13 residues long. Germline CDR1 and CDR2: ENHRY and SYGVKD. The V end lost 5 bases, the J end lost 1 base, and 8 bases lay between the germline ends. For the CDR3, the DNA is TGTGCCATCAGTTCTGTGGGGAACACTGAAGCTTTCTTT. It specifies CAISSVGNTEAFF.

The chain has TRBV9 and TRBJ2-6; no reliable D call. CDR3 length: 16 amino acids. Germline lookup yields CDR1 SGDLS and CDR2 YYNGEE. V was pared by 1 base and J by 0 bases, with 8 bases between. DNA of the CDR3: TGTGCCAGCAGCGTACACAAGAGCTCTGGGGCCAACGTCCTGACTTTC. This codes for CASSVHKSSGANVLTF.

The rearrangement uses TRBV5-6 and TRBJ2-7; no clear D. The CDR3 spans 16 residues. Deletions cut 0 bases from V and 0 bases from J, with 13 bases between. Germline values: CDR1 SGHDT, CDR2 YYEEEE. The chain's CDR3 is CASSLAFSESSYEQYF. The CDR3 DNA follows: TGTGCCAGCAGCTTGGCTTTCAGCGAGAGCTCCTACGAGCAGTACTTC.

The V call is TRBV27, the J call TRBJ1-5, with 9 bases aligning to TRBD1. The V gene's germline CDR1 is MNHEY and CDR2 SMNVEV (reference sequence). Unmatched junction bases numbered 8, after V lost 7 bases and J lost 7 bases. This CDR3 has 14 amino acids. The CDR3 here is CASTRTGGGQPQHF. CDR3 nucleotide sequence: TGTGCCAGCACTCGTACAGGGGGCGGCCAGCCCCAGCATTTT.

The chain combines TRBV6-5 with TRBJ2-1; 7 bases are shared with TRBD1. The length of the CDR3 is 15 residues. Germline-derived CDR1 and CDR2 are MNHEY and SVGAGI. Trimming at V came to 7 bases and at J to 6 bases, leaving 12 bases not matched to a gene. CDR3 in DNA: TGTGCCAGCACCGACGGGACAGACAACCGCAATGAGCAGTTCTTC. This sequence encodes CASTDGTDNRNEQFF.